This T cell receptor (beta chain) was sequenced in a study of cytomegalovirus exposure and HLA in healthy donors. PCR amplification relied on 60 Vbeta primers (plus 13 Jbeta primers). Assay used: immunoSEQ multiplex PCR; TCRdb lists only in-frame clones, some missing. The table shows some 200,000 clones, with approximately 80% occurring only once. This clone was counted a single time. V was pared by 0 bases and J by 10 bases, with 7 bases between. CDR3 length: 12 amino acids. Germline CDR1 reads KGHSH; CDR2 reads LQKENI. This clonotype originated in a woman in her 50s in good health and CMV-seropositive. The source material was PBMCs. The chain uses TRBV18 and TRBJ1-5; D may be TRBD1 (5 bases). For the CDR3, the DNA is TGTGCCAGCTCACCACCGGGGCTTCCCCAGCATTTT. This gives the protein CASSPPGLPQHF. Full variable domain (missing parts from reference TRBV18 and TRBJ1-5): NAGVMQNPRHLVRRRGQEARLRCSPMKGHSHVYWYRQLPEEGLKFMVYLQKENIIDESGMPKERFSAEFPKEGPSILRIQQVVRGDSAAYFCASSPPGLPQHFGDGTRLSIL.